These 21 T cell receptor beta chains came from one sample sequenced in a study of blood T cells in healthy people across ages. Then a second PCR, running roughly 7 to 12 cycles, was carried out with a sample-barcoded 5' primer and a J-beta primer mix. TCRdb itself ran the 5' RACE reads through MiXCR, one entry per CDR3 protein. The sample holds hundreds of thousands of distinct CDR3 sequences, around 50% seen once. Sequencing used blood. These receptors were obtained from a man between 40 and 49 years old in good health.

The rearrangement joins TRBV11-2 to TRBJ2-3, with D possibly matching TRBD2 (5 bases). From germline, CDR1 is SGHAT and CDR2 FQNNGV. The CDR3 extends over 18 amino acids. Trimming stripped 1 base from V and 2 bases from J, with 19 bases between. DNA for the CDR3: TGTGCCAGCAGCTTAGTGCAAAAACCGGGCGGGCTCACAGATACGCAGTATTTT. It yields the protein CASSLVQKPGGLTDTQYF.

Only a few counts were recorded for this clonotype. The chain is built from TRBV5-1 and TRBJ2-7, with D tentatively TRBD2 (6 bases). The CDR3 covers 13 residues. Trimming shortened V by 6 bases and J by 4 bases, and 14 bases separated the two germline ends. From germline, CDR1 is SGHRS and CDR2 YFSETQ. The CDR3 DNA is TGCGCCAGCAATAGGGACTCATCGTACGAGCAGTACTTC. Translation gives CASNRDSSYEQYF. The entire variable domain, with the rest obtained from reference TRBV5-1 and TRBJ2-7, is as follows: KAGVTQTPRYLIKTRGQQVTLSCSPISGHRSVSWYQQTPGQGLQFLFEYFSETQRNKGNFPGRFSGRQFSNSRSEMNVSTLELGDSALYLCASNRDSSYEQYFGPGTRLTVT.

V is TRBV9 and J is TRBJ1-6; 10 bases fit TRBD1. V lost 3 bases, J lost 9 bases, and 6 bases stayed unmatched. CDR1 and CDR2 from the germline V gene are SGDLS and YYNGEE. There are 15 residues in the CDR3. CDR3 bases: TGTGCCAGCAGCGCACGGGACAGGGGTGGTTCACCCCTCCACTTT. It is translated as CASSARDRGGSPLHF.

The CDR3 here is CASSPPRQGAQETQYF. CDR3 DNA sequence: TGTGCCAGCAGCCCTCCGAGACAGGGGGCACAAGAGACCCAGTACTTC. V usage is TRBV21-1 and J usage is TRBJ2-5; the tabulated D call, TRBD1, remains unverified against the DNA. TRBV21-1 is a documented pseudogene. The CDR3 sequence is 16 residues long.

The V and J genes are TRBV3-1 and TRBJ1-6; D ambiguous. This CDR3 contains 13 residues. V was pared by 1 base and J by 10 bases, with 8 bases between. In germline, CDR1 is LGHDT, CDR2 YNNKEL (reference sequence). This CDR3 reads CASSQVERSPLHF. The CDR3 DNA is TGTGCCAGCAGCCAAGTCGAGAGGTCACCCCTCCACTTT.

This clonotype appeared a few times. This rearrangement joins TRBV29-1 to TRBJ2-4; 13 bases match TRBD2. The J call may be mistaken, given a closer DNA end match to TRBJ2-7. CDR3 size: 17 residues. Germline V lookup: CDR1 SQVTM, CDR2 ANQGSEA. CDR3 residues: CSVTLSLLAGGAYEQYF. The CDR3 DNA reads TGCAGCGTTACCCTTTCCTTACTAGCGGGAGGGGCCTACGAGCAGTACTTC.

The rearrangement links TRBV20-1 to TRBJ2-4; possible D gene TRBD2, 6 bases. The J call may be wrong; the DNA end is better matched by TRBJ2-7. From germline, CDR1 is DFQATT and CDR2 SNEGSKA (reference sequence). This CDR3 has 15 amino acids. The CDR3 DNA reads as TGCAGTGCTAGAGATACGGGAGTCTCCGCTTACGAGCAGTACTTC. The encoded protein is CSARDTGVSAYEQYF.

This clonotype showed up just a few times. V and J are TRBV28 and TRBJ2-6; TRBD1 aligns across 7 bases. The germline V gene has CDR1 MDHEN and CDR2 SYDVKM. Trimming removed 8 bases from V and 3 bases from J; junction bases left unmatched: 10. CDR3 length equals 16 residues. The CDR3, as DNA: TGTGCCAGCGGGCAAGGGGGCCTAGGTGGGGCCAACGTCCTGACTTTC. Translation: CASGQGGLGGANVLTF.

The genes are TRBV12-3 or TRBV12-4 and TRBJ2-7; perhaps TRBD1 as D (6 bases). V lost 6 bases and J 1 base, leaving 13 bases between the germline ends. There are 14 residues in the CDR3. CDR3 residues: CASSSGHQSYEQYF. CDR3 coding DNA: TGTGCCAGCAGCTCGGGACACCAATCCTACGAGCAGTACTTC.

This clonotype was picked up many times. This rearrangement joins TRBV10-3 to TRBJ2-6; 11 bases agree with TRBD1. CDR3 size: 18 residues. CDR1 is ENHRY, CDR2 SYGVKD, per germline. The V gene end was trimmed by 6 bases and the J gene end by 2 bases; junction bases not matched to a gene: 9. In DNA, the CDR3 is TGTGCCATCAGCAGGACCGGGACAGGGGGTACTGGGGCCAACGTCCTGACTTTC. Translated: CAISRTGTGGTGANVLTF.

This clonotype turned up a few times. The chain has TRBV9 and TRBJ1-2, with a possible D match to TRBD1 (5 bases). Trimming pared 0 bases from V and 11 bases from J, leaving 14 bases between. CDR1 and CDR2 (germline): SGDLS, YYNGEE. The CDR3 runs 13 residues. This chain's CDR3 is CASSVDGRAGYTF. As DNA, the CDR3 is TGTGCCAGCAGCGTAGACGGCAGGGCTGGTTACACCTTC.

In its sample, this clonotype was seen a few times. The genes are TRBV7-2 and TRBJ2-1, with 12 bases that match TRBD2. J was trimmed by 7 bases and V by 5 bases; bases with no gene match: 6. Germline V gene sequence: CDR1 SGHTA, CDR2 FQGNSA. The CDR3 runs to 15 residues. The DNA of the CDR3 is TGTGCCAGCAGCCCCCGGACTAGCGGGATTAATGAGCAGTTCTTC. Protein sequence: CASSPRTSGINEQFF. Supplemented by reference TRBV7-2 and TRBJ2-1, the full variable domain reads GAGVSQSPSNKVTEKGKDVELRCDPISGHTALYWYRQSLGQGLEFLIYFQGNSAPDKSGLPSDRFSAERTGGSVSTLTIQRTQQEDSAVYLCASSPRTSGINEQFFGPGTRLTVL.

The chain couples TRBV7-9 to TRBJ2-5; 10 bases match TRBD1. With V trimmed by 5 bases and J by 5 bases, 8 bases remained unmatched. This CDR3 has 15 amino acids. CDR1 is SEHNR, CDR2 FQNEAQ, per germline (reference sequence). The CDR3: CASSGGQGGSETQYF. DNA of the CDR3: TGTGCCAGCAGCGGCGGACAGGGGGGGTCGGAGACCCAGTACTTC. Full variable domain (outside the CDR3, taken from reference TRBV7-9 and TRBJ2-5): DTGVSQNPRHKITKRGQNVTFRCDPISEHNRLYWYRQTLGQGPEFLTYFQNEAQLEKSRLLSDRFSAERPKGSFSTLEIQRTEQGDSAMYLCASSGGQGGSETQYFGPGTRLLVL.

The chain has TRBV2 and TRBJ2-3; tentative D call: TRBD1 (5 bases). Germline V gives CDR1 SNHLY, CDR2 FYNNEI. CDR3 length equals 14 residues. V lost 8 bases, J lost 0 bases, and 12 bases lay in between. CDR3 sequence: CASVRAGSTDTQYF. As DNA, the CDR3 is TGTGCCAGCGTCCGGGCAGGGAGCACAGATACGCAGTATTTT.

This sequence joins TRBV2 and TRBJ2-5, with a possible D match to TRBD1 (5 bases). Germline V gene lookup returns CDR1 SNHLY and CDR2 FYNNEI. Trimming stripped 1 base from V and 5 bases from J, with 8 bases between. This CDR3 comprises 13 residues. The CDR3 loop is CASSEGQWETQYF. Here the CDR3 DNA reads TGTGCCAGCAGTGAAGGACAGTGGGAGACCCAGTACTTC.

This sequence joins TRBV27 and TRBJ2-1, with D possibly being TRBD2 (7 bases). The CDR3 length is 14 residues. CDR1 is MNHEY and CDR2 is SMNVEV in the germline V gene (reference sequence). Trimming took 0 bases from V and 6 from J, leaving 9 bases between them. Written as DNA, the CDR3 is TGTGCCAGCAGTTTATCGGGAGGGGGCAATGAGCAGTTCTTC. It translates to CASSLSGGGNEQFF.

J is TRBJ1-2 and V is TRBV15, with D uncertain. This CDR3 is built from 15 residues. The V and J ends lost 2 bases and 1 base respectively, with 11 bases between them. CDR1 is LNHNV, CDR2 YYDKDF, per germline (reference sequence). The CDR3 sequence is CATSRRRTLNYGYTF. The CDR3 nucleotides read TGTGCCACCAGCAGAAGGAGGACTCTTAACTATGGCTACACCTTC.

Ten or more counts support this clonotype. The CDR3 nucleotides read TGTGCCAGCATAGACCCCATCTCCTACAATGAGCAGTTCTTC. Its translation: CASIDPISYNEQFF. This chain connects TRBV2 to TRBJ2-1, with no clear D. The V and J ends lost 7 bases and 0 bases respectively, with 10 bases between them. The length of the CDR3 is 14 residues. The germline gives CDR1 SNHLY, CDR2 FYNNEI.

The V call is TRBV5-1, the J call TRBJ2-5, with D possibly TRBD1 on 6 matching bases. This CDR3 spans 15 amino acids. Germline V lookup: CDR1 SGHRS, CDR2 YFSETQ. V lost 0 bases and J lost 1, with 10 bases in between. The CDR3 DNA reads TGCGCCAGCAGCTTGGACAGGGTCGGCCAAGAGACCCAGTACTTC. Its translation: CASSLDRVGQETQYF. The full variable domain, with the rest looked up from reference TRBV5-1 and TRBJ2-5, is KAGVTQTPRYLIKTRGQQVTLSCSPISGHRSVSWYQQTPGQGLQFLFEYFSETQRNKGNFPGRFSGRQFSNSRSEMNVSTLELGDSALYLCASSLDRVGQETQYFGPGTRLLVL.

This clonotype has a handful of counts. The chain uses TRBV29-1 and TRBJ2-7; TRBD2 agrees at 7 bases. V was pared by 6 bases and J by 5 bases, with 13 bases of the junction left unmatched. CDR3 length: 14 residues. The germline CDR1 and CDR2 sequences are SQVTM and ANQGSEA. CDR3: CSVRPTTAGNEQYF. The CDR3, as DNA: TGCAGCGTCCGACCGACAACAGCGGGGAACGAGCAGTACTTC.

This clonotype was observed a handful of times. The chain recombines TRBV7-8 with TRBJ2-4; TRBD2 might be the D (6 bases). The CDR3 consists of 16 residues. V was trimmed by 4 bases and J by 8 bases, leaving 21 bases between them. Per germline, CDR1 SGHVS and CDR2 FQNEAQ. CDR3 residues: CASSSSPGSHGYIQYF. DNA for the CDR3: TGTGCCAGCAGCTCATCTCCCGGGAGCCATGGGTACATTCAGTACTTC.